Shown below are 9 T cell receptor beta chains from a single sample sequenced in a study of blood T cell repertoires in COVID-19. The method was immunoSEQ multiplex PCR; TCRdb's version includes in-frame clones alone and lacks a portion of them. This table has approximately 160,000 clones, about 86% appearing once. Specimen: PBMCs or T cells enriched from blood (not recorded which). Source of these receptors: a man aged 45-60 years who had recovered from COVID-19.

The rearrangement uses TRBV20-1 and TRBJ1-1; 8 nucleotides align to TRBD1. Germline V lookup: CDR1 DFQATT, CDR2 SNEGSKA (reference sequence). This CDR3 is 11 amino acids long. Unmatched junction bases numbered 5, after V lost 3 bases and J lost 11 bases. CDR3 sequence (DNA): TGCAGTGCTAGTTGGCAGGGGGCGGCTTTCTTT. It is translated as CSASWQGAAFF.

The chain couples TRBV11-2 to TRBJ1-6, with 10 bases lining up with TRBD1. The CDR3 totals 14 residues. The trim removed 5 bases at V and 13 bases at J, leaving 8 bases unmatched. Germline V gives CDR1 SGHAT, CDR2 FQNNGV. In nucleotides, the CDR3 is TGTGCCAGCAGCCCTGACAGGGGGCTTCACCCCCTCCACTTT. This translates into CASSPDRGLHPLHF.

The chain uses TRBV30 and TRBJ1-6, with a possible D match to TRBD1 (5 bases). Germline V gives CDR1 GTSNPN, CDR2 SVGIG (reference sequence). CDR3 length: 13 residues. Trimming took 3 bases from V and 7 from J, leaving 10 bases between them. The CDR3 loop reads CAWSRGRNSPLHF. The CDR3 bases are TGTGCCTGGAGCCGGGGGAGGAATTCACCCCTCCACTTT. Full variable domain (remainder filled in from reference TRBV30 and TRBJ1-6): SQTIHQWPATLVQPVGSPLSLECTVEGTSNPNLYWYRQAAGRGLQLLFYSVGIGQISSEVPQNLSASRPQDRQFILSSKKLLLSDSGFYLCAWSRGRNSPLHFGNGTRLTVT.

The rearrangement joins TRBV6-5 to TRBJ2-3, with TRBD2 as a possible D gene (5 bases). The CDR3 is 15 residues long. V shed 6 bases and J shed 5 bases, with 18 bases lying between them. The germline CDR1 and CDR2 sequences are MNHEY and SVGAGI. The CDR3 loop reads CASSPEGHSGDTQYF. CDR3 DNA sequence: TGTGCCAGCAGCCCCGAGGGCCACTCTGGAGATACGCAGTATTTT.

The chain recombines TRBV7-9 with TRBJ1-3; D is unclear. CDR1 and CDR2 (germline): SEHNR, FQNEAQ (reference sequence). Trimming removed 8 bases at V and 2 bases at J, with 7 bases between. The CDR3 is 12 residues long. The CDR3 loop reads CASRGPGNTIYF. DNA for the CDR3: TGTGCCAGCCGGGGTCCTGGAAACACCATATATTTT.

The J gene is TRBJ2-3, the V gene TRBV4-3; 12 bases are a match to TRBD2. Unmatched junction bases numbered 3, after V lost 2 bases and J lost 0 bases. The V gene's germline CDR1 is LGHNA and CDR2 YSLEER. This CDR3 comprises 17 residues. CDR3 protein: CASSQNGLAGSTDTQYF. CDR3 nucleotides: TGCGCCAGCAGCCAAAACGGACTAGCGGGGAGCACAGATACGCAGTATTTT.

The chain links TRBV27 to TRBJ1-1; 8 bases fit TRBD1. There are 15 residues in the CDR3. Germline V gene lookup returns CDR1 MNHEY and CDR2 SMNVEV (reference sequence). Trimming took 2 bases from V and 4 from J; bases not matched to a gene: 6. CDR3 sequence: CASSLEARGRTEAFF. The CDR3, as DNA: TGTGCCAGCAGTTTAGAAGCCAGGGGGCGCACTGAAGCTTTCTTT.

The V call is TRBV6-6, the J call TRBJ2-7, with D tentatively TRBD2 (6 bases). The V gene's germline CDR1 is MNHNY and CDR2 SVGAGI (reference sequence). This CDR3 has 14 amino acids. V gave up 2 bases and J gave up 1 base, with 9 bases separating them. CDR3 DNA sequence: TGTGCCAGCAGTTACGGGCGGGATTCCTACGAGCAGTACTTC. Translating it yields CASSYGRDSYEQYF.

This chain links TRBV18 with TRBJ1-5, with TRBD1 identical over 10 bases. In germline, CDR1 is KGHSH, CDR2 LQKENI. The CDR3 consists of 15 residues. After removal of 4 bases from V and 1 base from J, the junction contained 1 base not matched to a gene. The CDR3 nucleotides are TGTGCCAGCTCACTGGACAGGGGGAGCAATCAGCCCCAGCATTTT. Protein: CASSLDRGSNQPQHF.